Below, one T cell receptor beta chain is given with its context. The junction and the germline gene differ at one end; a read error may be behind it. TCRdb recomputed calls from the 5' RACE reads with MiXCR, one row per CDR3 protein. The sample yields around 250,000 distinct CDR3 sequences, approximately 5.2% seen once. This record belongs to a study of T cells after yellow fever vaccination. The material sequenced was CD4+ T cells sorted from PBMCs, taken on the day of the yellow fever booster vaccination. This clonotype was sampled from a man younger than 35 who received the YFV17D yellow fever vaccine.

The CDR3 reads CGSCVAQVVEGSLHF. The CDR3 region has the DNA TGTGGCAGCTGCGTAGCCCAGGTAGTCGAAGGGAGCCTCCACTTT. The chain is built from TRBV9 and TRBJ1-6; D uncertain. The CDR3 runs 15 residues. Germline CDR1 reads SGDLS; CDR2 reads YYNGEE.